Presented here are 30 T cell receptor beta chains from one specimen sequenced in a study of T cells in Graves' hyperthyroidism and ophthalmopathy. Researchers took RNA transcripts and amplified the TCR beta CDR3 regions from them. TCR CDR3 underwent first-round RT-PCR with the HTBI primer set. Via MiXCR, TCRdb re-called the multiplex PCR reads, giving one row per CDR3 protein. The sample holds approximately 630,000 distinct CDR3 sequences, about 16% seen once. The source material was blood. The receptors here all came from a woman in her 30s with Graves' hyperthyroidism.

As to this clonotype: Because it lacks the conserved phenylalanine or tryptophan at the end, this CDR3 is likely a read error. The chain carries TRBV2 and TRBJ2-7, with 14 bases aligning to TRBD2. The CDR3 length is 16 residues. The junction had 8 bases not matched to a gene; V was cut back by 6 bases and J by 4 bases. Germline CDR1 is SNHLY and CDR2 is FYNNEI. The CDR3 region has the DNA TGTGCCAGCAGCGTAGGGACTAGCGGGAGAAGATACGAGCAGTACTTG. The encoded protein is CASSVGTSGRRYEQYL.

This rearrangement joins TRBV9 to TRBJ2-7; TRBD1 is a possible D gene (6 bases). V shed 4 bases and J shed 0 bases, with 14 bases lying between them. There are 15 residues in the CDR3. The germline CDR1 and CDR2 sequences are SGDLS and YYNGEE. The CDR3 DNA sequence: TGTGCCAGCAGCCCTGGCAGGGGTAGCTCCTACGAGCAGTACTTC. It encodes CASSPGRGSSYEQYF.

The rearrangement uses TRBV6-5 and TRBJ2-2, with D maybe TRBD1 (8 bases). V lost 2 bases, J lost 5 bases, and 12 bases lay in between. Per germline, CDR1 MNHEY and CDR2 SVGAGI. The CDR3 has 15 residues. The CDR3 region is CASSYAQGGTGELFF. The CDR3 region has the DNA TGTGCCAGCAGTTACGCACAGGGGGGGACCGGGGAGCTGTTTTTT.

This clonotype came up many times. The rearrangement links TRBV7-9 to TRBJ2-7, with TRBD2 matching 9 bases. Germline CDR1 SEHNR, CDR2 FQNEAQ (reference sequence). The V segment lost 6 bases and the J segment 6 bases; nucleotides outside the gene matches: 9. This CDR3 comprises 14 residues. The CDR3 DNA follows: TGTGCCAGCAGTTCACGGCGGGAGGGCCTCGAGCAGTACTTC. Translated: CASSSRREGLEQYF.

This clonotype occurred many times. The chain uses TRBV7-3 and TRBJ1-1, with 7 bases matching TRBD1. The CDR3 covers 15 residues. CDR1 is SGHTA, CDR2 FQGTGA, per germline. V was clipped by 0 bases and J by 3 bases; unmatched bases: 4. CDR3 coding DNA: TGTGCCAGCAGCTTAACTCGGGACAGCCACACTGAAGCTTTCTTT. Amino acid sequence: CASSLTRDSHTEAFF.

There are many counts of this clonotype. The gene calls are TRBV28 and TRBJ1-1; 8 bases align to TRBD1. The trim removed 5 bases at V and 5 bases at J, leaving 10 bases unmatched. Germline loops: CDR1 MDHEN, CDR2 SYDVKM. This CDR3 has 15 amino acids. CDR3 coding DNA: TGTGCCAGCAGTCCTCCCCAAAACAGGGGGACTGAAGCTTTCTTT. Its translation is CASSPPQNRGTEAFF. Full variable domain (missing parts from reference TRBV28 and TRBJ1-1): DVKVTQSSRYLVKRTGEKVFLECVQDMDHENMFWYRQDPGLGLRLIYFSYDVKMKEKGDIPEGYSVSREKKERFSLILESASTNQTSMYLCASSPPQNRGTEAFFGQGTRLTVV.

The chain couples TRBV29-1 to TRBJ2-2; 7 nucleotides agree with TRBD2. The CDR3 consists of 13 residues. Per germline, CDR1 SQVTM and CDR2 ANQGSEA. V shed 4 bases and J 4 bases; nucleotides not matched to a gene: 3. CDR3 sequence (DNA): TGCAGCGTTGGGGGCGGGAGCACCGGGGAGCTGTTTTTT. Its translation is CSVGGGSTGELFF.

This clonotype turned up a few times. V and J are TRBV5-1 and TRBJ2-7; D not resolved. Germline CDR1 and CDR2: SGHRS and YFSETQ. There are 14 residues in the CDR3. Deletions cut 5 bases from V and 3 bases from J, with 15 bases between. This CDR3 is CASRQAITDYEQYF. CDR3 nucleotide sequence: TGCGCCAGCAGACAAGCGATAACCGACTACGAGCAGTACTTC.

This clonotype was found many times. V usage is TRBV2 and J usage is TRBJ2-4, with D perhaps given as TRBD1 or TRBD2 (5 bases each). Trimming pared 3 bases from V and 8 bases from J, leaving 14 bases between. The CDR3 covers 14 residues. The germline gives CDR1 SNHLY, CDR2 FYNNEI. CDR3 residues: CASSDRAGTDIQYF. In nucleotides, the CDR3 is TGTGCCAGCAGTGATCGGGCAGGGACGGACATTCAGTACTTC.

This clonotype was observed at least ten times. This rearrangement joins TRBV7-9 to TRBJ2-7; no firm D call. Germline V lookup: CDR1 SEHNR, CDR2 FQNEAQ (reference sequence). Trimming shortened V by 2 bases and J by 1 base, and 3 bases separated the two germline ends. This CDR3 has 12 amino acids. CDR3 DNA sequence: TGTGCCAGCAGCTTATGGTCCTACGAGCAGTACTTC. As protein: CASSLWSYEQYF.

This clonotype was seen repeatedly, ten times or more. V gene TRBV10-3 combines with J gene TRBJ1-2; the D gene is possibly TRBD1 (5 bases). CDR1 ENHRY and CDR2 SYGVKD come from the germline V gene. The ends were cut back, 8 bases at V and 4 bases at J, with 14 bases in the middle. This CDR3 has 13 residues. CDR3 loop: CAIRPDTFYGYTF. The CDR3 DNA reads as TGTGCCATCCGCCCGGACACTTTCTATGGCTACACCTTC.

There are a few counts of this clonotype. The chain combines TRBV9 with TRBJ2-1; 13 bases are a match to TRBD2. The germline V gene has CDR1 SGDLS and CDR2 YYNGEE. This CDR3 contains 18 residues. V was pared by 3 bases and J by 0 bases, with 6 bases of the junction left unmatched. The CDR3 DNA sequence: TGTGCCAGCAGCGACGGACTAGCGGGAGTGAGCTCCTACAATGAGCAGTTCTTC. It translates to CASSDGLAGVSSYNEQFF.

This clonotype was counted at least ten times. V gene TRBV30 combines with J gene TRBJ1-5; D not certain. There are 13 residues in the CDR3. CDR1 and CDR2 (germline): GTSNPN, SVGIG (reference sequence). Trimming removed 3 bases from V and 0 bases from J, with 6 bases in between. CDR3 sequence (DNA): TGTGCCTGGAGACCGAATAGCAATCAGCCCCAGCATTTT. Translating gives CAWRPNSNQPQHF.

This clonotype was recorded at least ten times. This chain uses TRBV2 with TRBJ2-5; tentatively, D is TRBD2 (6 bases). Germline CDR1 is SNHLY and CDR2 is FYNNEI. V gave up 6 bases and J gave up 1 base, with 12 bases separating them. The CDR3 has 14 residues. This chain's CDR3 is CASRSSGFQETQYF. For the CDR3, the DNA is TGTGCCAGCAGATCCAGCGGGTTCCAAGAGACCCAGTACTTC.

The chain links TRBV18 to TRBJ2-3; D possibly corresponds to TRBD2 (6 bases). From germline, CDR1 is KGHSH and CDR2 LQKENI. V was shortened by 3 bases and J by 4 bases, with 11 bases between the two germline ends. The CDR3 has 14 amino acids. In DNA form, the CDR3 reads TGTGCCAGCTCACCTGGCGGGAAGGCAGATACGCAGTATTTT. Protein product: CASSPGGKADTQYF. The variable domain in full, with the rest retrieved from reference TRBV18 and TRBJ2-3, is NAGVMQNPRHLVRRRGQEARLRCSPMKGHSHVYWYRQLPEEGLKFMVYLQKENIIDESGMPKERFSAEFPKEGPSILRIQQVVRGDSAAYFCASSPGGKADTQYFGPGTRLTVL.

This clonotype has more than one count but fewer than ten. Sequence at one end of the junction differs from germline and may be a read error. This chain uses TRBV5-1 with TRBJ2-3; D tentatively fits TRBD1 or TRBD2 (5 bases each). CDR1 is SGHRS, CDR2 YFSETQ, per germline. The CDR3 is 15 amino acids. Written as DNA, the CDR3 is TGCGCCAACAGCTTAGGCTACGGGGCAGGGGATACGCAGTATTTT. It specifies CANSLGYGAGDTQYF.

This clonotype was picked up one time. A read error is possible here, since a much larger clone lies one base away. The chain carries TRBV30 and TRBJ2-5; the match to TRBD1 covers 9 bases. The CDR3 extends over 14 amino acids. The germline CDR1 and CDR2 sequences are GTSNPN and SVGIG (reference sequence). The chain's CDR3 is CATTGTGPQETQYF. CDR3 sequence (DNA): TGTGCGACGACCGGGACAGGGCCTCAAGAGACCCAGTACTTC. The full variable domain, rest sourced from reference TRBV30 and TRBJ2-5, is SQTIHQWPATLVQPVGSPLSLECTVEGTSNPNLYWYRQAAGRGLQLLFYSVGIGQISSEVPQNLSASRPQDRQFILSSKKLLLSDSGFYLCATTGTGPQETQYFGPGTRLLVL.

The J gene is TRBJ2-7, the V gene TRBV28; possibly TRBD1 for D (5 bases). Germline CDR1 MDHEN, CDR2 SYDVKM. CDR3 length: 11 amino acids. Deletions cut 6 bases from V and 5 bases from J, with 8 bases between. CDR3 loop: CASRTRDEQYF. CDR3 nucleotides: TGTGCCAGCAGGACCAGGGACGAGCAGTACTTC.

This clonotype has just a few counts. The chain recombines TRBV3-1 with TRBJ2-5; weak D call: TRBD1 (5 bases). The CDR3 loop spans 17 amino acids. Looked up from germline, CDR1 is LGHDT and CDR2 is YNNKEL (reference sequence). With 2 bases removed from V and 2 bases from J, the gap between germline ends came to 18 bases. CDR3 residues: CASSQRVLDKNQETQYF. The CDR3 DNA reads TGTGCCAGCAGCCAACGGGTCCTGGACAAGAATCAAGAGACCCAGTACTTC.

This clonotype was recorded at least ten times. This chain connects TRBV5-6 to TRBJ1-1; tentatively, D is TRBD1 (5 bases). V was clipped by 4 bases and J by 0 bases, with 13 bases between them. The CDR3 is 15 residues long. Germline loops: CDR1 SGHDT, CDR2 YYEEEE. CDR3 residues: CASSGGLKMNTEAFF. DNA for the CDR3: TGTGCCAGCAGCGGGGGTCTCAAAATGAACACTGAAGCTTTCTTT.

This clonotype was picked up many times. V is TRBV20-1 and J is TRBJ2-1; 8 bases line up with TRBD1. Germline values: CDR1 DFQATT, CDR2 SNEGSKA (reference sequence). This CDR3 has 15 amino acids. The V segment lost 5 bases and the J segment 4 bases; nucleotides outside the gene matches: 10. The CDR3 region has the DNA TGCAGTGCTGCCTTCTCGGGACAGGTATACAATGAGCAGTTCTTC. Translated: CSAAFSGQVYNEQFF.

This clonotype was seen repeatedly, ten times or more. The chain recombines TRBV2 with TRBJ2-3; D is undetermined. Between the trimmed V and J ends, which lost 3 bases and 2 bases, there was a span of 3 bases. Per the germline V gene, CDR1 is SNHLY and CDR2 is FYNNEI. The CDR3 is 12 amino acids. The CDR3 DNA reads TGTGCCAGCAGTGAGTCCACAGATACGCAGTATTTT. Translated, it gives CASSESTDTQYF.

This clonotype has ten or more counts. The chain has TRBV7-8 and TRBJ2-5; 8 positions match TRBD2. With V trimmed by 2 bases and J by 4 bases, 6 bases remained unmatched. This CDR3 is 15 amino acids long. Per germline, CDR1 SGHVS and CDR2 FQNEAQ. CDR3 protein: CASSLHGGAGETQYF. The CDR3 DNA follows: TGTGCCAGCAGCTTACACGGGGGGGCGGGAGAGACCCAGTACTTC.

This clonotype has a count of ten or more. The V gene is TRBV6-1, the J gene TRBJ2-3; D possibly corresponds to TRBD2 (5 bases). CDR3 length: 15 amino acids. The germline V gene has CDR1 MNHNS and CDR2 SASEGT. Trimming shortened V by 5 bases and J by 1 base, and 13 bases separated the two germline ends. Here the CDR3 DNA reads TGTGCCAGCAGTTACGGGGAGTCTCGCACAGATACGCAGTATTTT. Translated: CASSYGESRTDTQYF.

This clonotype showed up many times. The chain joins TRBV7-2 to TRBJ1-2; D call uncertain. The germline CDR1 and CDR2 sequences are SGHTA and FQGNSA. With 3 bases removed from V and 4 bases from J, the gap between germline ends came to 6 bases. The CDR3 runs to 12 residues. The CDR3 nucleotides are TGTGCCAGCAGCTTTTGGGCCTATGGCTACACCTTC. Translating gives CASSFWAYGYTF.

This chain connects TRBV6-5 to TRBJ2-2, with 8 bases fitting TRBD2. This CDR3 is 18 amino acids long. Losses at the gene ends were 8 bases for V and 6 bases for J; bases not matched to a gene: 20. CDR1 and CDR2 from the germline V gene are MNHEY and SVGAGI. DNA of the CDR3: TGTGCCAGCGGTTCCGGGAGCGGGAGTTTTATAAAGGCCGGGGAGCTGTTTTTT. Protein product: CASGSGSGSFIKAGELFF.

In its sample, this clonotype was seen many times. The V call is TRBV28, the J call TRBJ1-1, with D uncertain. Germline assignment: CDR1 MDHEN and CDR2 SYDVKM. Trimming took 3 bases from V and 5 from J, leaving 7 bases between them. The CDR3 is made up of 12 amino acids. The CDR3 DNA follows: TGTGCCAGCAGTTTTCAAAGGACTGAAGCTTTCTTT. It yields the protein CASSFQRTEAFF.

This clonotype was observed a few times. J is TRBJ1-2 and V is TRBV19, with D perhaps TRBD1 (5 bases). V was trimmed by 11 bases and J by 7 bases, leaving 17 bases between them. Germline CDR1 and CDR2: LNHDA and SQIVND (reference sequence). This CDR3 region has 12 residues. The CDR3 nucleotides read TGTGCCTCTAATCAGGGATCGGGTGGCTACACCTTC. As protein: CASNQGSGGYTF. Full variable domain (missing parts from reference TRBV19 and TRBJ1-2): DGGITQSPKYLFRKEGQNVTLSCEQNLNHDAMYWYRQDPGQGLRLIYYSQIVNDFQKGDIAEGYSVSREKKESFPLTVTSAQKNPTAFYLCASNQGSGGYTFGSGTRLTVV.

This clonotype was found many times. V is TRBV2 and J is TRBJ1-5, with 8 nucleotides matching TRBD1. Germline V gene sequence: CDR1 SNHLY, CDR2 FYNNEI. CDR3 length: 15 amino acids. Trimming cost V 6 bases and J 0 bases; bases outside gene matches: 4. CDR3 amino acids: CASREQGVSNQPQHF. CDR3 DNA: TGTGCCAGCAGGGAACAGGGGGTTAGCAATCAGCCCCAGCATTTT.

This chain links TRBV6-1 with TRBJ1-4, with unresolved D. The V gene lost 7 bases and the J gene lost 6 bases, with 6 bases spanning the gap. This CDR3 region has 11 residues. The V gene's germline CDR1 is MNHNS and CDR2 SASEGT. The DNA of the CDR3 is TGTGCCAGCACTAGGGATGAAAAACTGTTTTTT. Protein product: CASTRDEKLFF.